Presented here are 5 T cell receptor beta chains from one specimen sequenced in a study of beta chain features in type 1 diabetes. The authors reverse transcribed all of the isolated RNA, so sequencing captured expressed TCRB transcripts. TCRdb's table, derived via immunoSEQ multiplex PCR, lists solely in-frame clones and lacks some. The sample lists about 99,000 clones, approximately 30% occurring once. Their cognate antigens are unknown. Study-level results: Moderately but significantly shorter TCRB CDR3s were found in Type 1 diabetes patients in all four CD4+ subsets.

Sequencing was carried out using central memory CD4+ T cells from blood. These receptors were collected from a woman younger than 35 with type 1 diabetes.

The chain has TRBV7-2 and TRBJ2-3, with 11 bases matching TRBD2. With 3 bases clipped from V and 0 bases from J, the junction kept 8 bases outside the gene matches. CDR3 size: 18 residues. The germline V gene encodes CDR1 SGHTA and CDR2 FQGNSA. DNA of the CDR3: TGTGCCAGCAGCTTGGGACTAGCGGAGTTTCTTAGCACAGATACGCAGTATTTT. Translating gives CASSLGLAEFLSTDTQYF.

J is TRBJ2-5 and V is TRBV7-9, with no clear D. The CDR3 consists of 15 residues. In germline, CDR1 is SEHNR, CDR2 FQNEAQ (reference sequence). V was cut by 6 bases and J by 1 base, with 15 bases left in between. The CDR3 sequence: CASSFKSAPQETQYF. DNA for the CDR3: TGTGCCAGCAGTTTTAAATCAGCGCCCCAAGAGACCCAGTACTTC. The variable domain in full, with the rest retrieved from reference TRBV7-9 and TRBJ2-5, is DTGVSQNPRHKITKRGQNVTFRCDPISEHNRLYWYRQTLGQGPEFLTYFQNEAQLEKSRLLSDRFSAERPKGSFSTLEIQRTEQGDSAMYLCASSFKSAPQETQYFGPGTRLLVL.

The chain has TRBV5-1 and TRBJ2-3, with a possible D match to TRBD2 (5 bases). The CDR3 has 14 residues. V was trimmed by 3 bases and J by 3 bases, leaving 11 bases between them. CDR1 SGHRS and CDR2 YFSETQ come from the germline V gene. The CDR3 here is CASSWGVGTDTQYF. In nucleotides, the CDR3 is TGCGCCAGCAGCTGGGGAGTGGGGACAGATACGCAGTATTTT.

Only a few counts were recorded for this clone. This rearrangement joins TRBV7-2 to TRBJ1-5; the match to TRBD1 covers 7 bases. The CDR3 runs 14 residues. V was clipped by 4 bases and J by 7 bases; unmatched bases: 7. Germline CDR1 is SGHTA and CDR2 is FQGNSA. CDR3 sequence (DNA): TGTGCCAGCAGCTCGACAGGGCTGGGGCAGCCCCAGCATTTT. Translation gives CASSSTGLGQPQHF.

This chain links TRBV7-6 with TRBJ2-1; D is possibly TRBD2 (6 bases). The CDR3 runs to 15 residues. Trimming cost V 5 bases and J 7 bases, with 18 bases left between them. CDR1 is SGHVS and CDR2 is FNYEAQ in the germline V gene. The CDR3 sequence is CASSQGGGFTNEQFF. The CDR3 DNA is TGTGCCAGCAGCCAAGGCGGAGGGTTTACGAATGAGCAGTTCTTC.